The clone carrying this TCR beta chain was seen a few times. The antigen is not known. This record belongs to a study of T-cell reconstitution after alpha-beta-depleted transplantation in children. Study-level points and caveats: Newly generated T cells supplied most T-cell counts and diversity one year post-transplant.

Researchers prepared the TCRbeta library using unique molecular identifiers, the study reports. Each CDR3 protein gets one entry after TCRdb re-called the PCR reads with MiXCR. Among 500,000 or so distinct CDR3 sequences, 9.5% to 12% were seen once, and the ten largest hold approximately 15%. V lost 1 base and J 3 bases, leaving 18 bases between the germline ends. Germline loops: CDR1 SGHDN, CDR2 FVKESK. This CDR3 region has 18 residues. The receptor was derived from a female patient between 2 and 10 years old who had a stem cell transplant for aplastic anemia, so the T cells may come from the graft donor. Sequenced here: PBMCs, mostly from graft donor cells, sampled 180 days after TCRalphabeta/CD19-depleted stem cell transplant. The rearrangement uses TRBV14 and TRBJ1-4, with D hard to call. The chain's CDR3 is CASSQGPGGLNANEKLFF. CDR3 coding DNA: TGTGCCAGCAGCCAAGGTCCGGGAGGTCTTAATGCTAATGAAAAACTGTTTTTT.